This T cell receptor beta chain was documented in a study of T cells in Graves' hyperthyroidism and ophthalmopathy. The PBMCs studied were ones that came from about 10 ml fresh peripheral blood. Germline V gives CDR1 MDHEN, CDR2 SYDVKM. Trimming stripped 6 bases from V and 5 bases from J, with 25 bases between. The CDR3 totals 17 residues. In its sample, this clonotype was seen many times. RNA transcripts gave rise to amplified TCR beta CDR3 regions. First-round RT-PCR targeting the TCR CDR3 was performed with the HTBI primer set. TCRdb re-called the multiplex PCR reads with MiXCR, one entry per CDR3 protein. The sample has roughly 350,000 distinct CDR3 sequences, about 14% seen once.

The source material was blood. The receptor comes from a woman aged 25 to 39 with Graves' hyperthyroidism. This sequence joins TRBV28 and TRBJ2-5, with D possibly TRBD2 on 5 matching bases. CDR3 sequence (DNA): TGTGCCAGCAGGCTGGACCTCGGTAGGGAGACGTCGGAGACCCAGTACTTC. Translation gives CASRLDLGRETSETQYF. Complete variable domain (other parts from reference TRBV28 and TRBJ2-5): DVKVTQSSRYLVKRTGEKVFLECVQDMDHENMFWYRQDPGLGLRLIYFSYDVKMKEKGDIPEGYSVSREKKERFSLILESASTNQTSMYLCASRLDLGRETSETQYFGPGTRLLVL.